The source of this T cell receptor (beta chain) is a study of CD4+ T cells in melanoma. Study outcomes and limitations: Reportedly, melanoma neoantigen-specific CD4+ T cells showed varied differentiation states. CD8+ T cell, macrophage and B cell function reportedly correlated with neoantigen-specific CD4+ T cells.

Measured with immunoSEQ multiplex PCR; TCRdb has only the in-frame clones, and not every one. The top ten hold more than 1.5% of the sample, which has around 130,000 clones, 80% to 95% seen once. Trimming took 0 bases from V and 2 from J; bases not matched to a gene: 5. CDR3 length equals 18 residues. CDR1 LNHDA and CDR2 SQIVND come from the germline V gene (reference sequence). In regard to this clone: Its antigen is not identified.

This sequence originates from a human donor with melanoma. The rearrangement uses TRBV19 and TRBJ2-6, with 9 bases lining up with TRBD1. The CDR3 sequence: CASSIDGTGFTGANVLTF. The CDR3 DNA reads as TGTGCCAGTAGTATAGACGGGACAGGGTTTACTGGGGCCAACGTCCTGACTTTC.